The 24 T cell receptor beta chains in this list originate from one sample, sequenced in a study of T cells after yellow fever vaccination. MiXCR, applied by TCRdb to the 5' RACE reads, yields one record per CDR3 protein. The data contain about 320,000 distinct CDR3 sequences, roughly a tenth of them singletons. The sequencing used CD4+ T cells sorted from PBMCs, collected 45 days after the yellow fever booster vaccination. The receptors come from a young man who received the YFV17D yellow fever vaccine.

This clonotype was recorded a few times. The chain carries TRBV7-9 and TRBJ1-2; D gene uncertain. This CDR3 contains 15 residues. Deletions cut 4 bases from V and 5 bases from J, with 17 bases between. Germline V gene data show CDR1 as SEHNR and CDR2 as FQNEAQ (reference sequence). DNA for the CDR3: TGTGCCAGCAGCTCGATCCAAGGAGCCCCTTATGGCTACACCTTC. It translates to CASSSIQGAPYGYTF.

This clonotype was counted many times. The CDR3 bases are TGTGCCAGCAGCTTAGACGGGACAGCGACCCCTCAGTACTTC. Amino acid sequence: CASSLDGTATPQYF. V and J are TRBV11-2 and TRBJ2-4; 7 positions agree with TRBD1. This CDR3 comprises 14 residues. The V gene end was trimmed by 0 bases and the J gene end by 12 bases; junction bases not matched to a gene: 8. Germline CDR1 reads SGHAT; CDR2 reads FQNNGV.

This clonotype was counted between two and nine times. The chain employs TRBV20-1 and TRBJ2-7; 14 bases match TRBD2. V dropped 1 base and J dropped 3; count of bases not matched to a gene: 5. Germline lookup yields CDR1 DFQATT and CDR2 SNEGSKA (reference sequence). The CDR3 loop spans 16 amino acids. CDR3 bases: TGCAGTGCTAGAGGACTAGCGGGGGGGCTGGTCTACGAGCAGTACTTC. It yields the protein CSARGLAGGLVYEQYF.

The chain carries TRBV7-2 and TRBJ1-2; D possibly corresponds to TRBD1 (5 bases). Germline V gene data show CDR1 as SGHTA and CDR2 as FQGNSA. The length of the CDR3 is 14 residues. Trimming pared 7 bases from V and 3 bases from J, leaving 15 bases between. The CDR3 DNA follows: TGTGCCAGCACCCCGCGGGACGGAGACTATGGCTACACCTTC. It translates to CASTPRDGDYGYTF. The complete variable domain, with remaining parts taken from reference TRBV7-2 and TRBJ1-2, reads GAGVSQSPSNKVTEKGKDVELRCDPISGHTALYWYRQSLGQGLEFLIYFQGNSAPDKSGLPSDRFSAERTGGSVSTLTIQRTQQEDSAVYLCASTPRDGDYGYTFGSGTRLTVV.

This clonotype was recorded many times. CDR3 coding DNA: TGCGCCAGCAGGACACCGGGACTCCGCCCGGGGAATGAGCAGTTCTTC. Its protein product is CASRTPGLRPGNEQFF. This chain uses TRBV10-1 with TRBJ2-1; possible D gene TRBD2, 6 bases. CDR1 and CDR2 from the germline V gene are WNHNN and SYGVQD (reference sequence). The CDR3 has 16 amino acids. The V end was cut by 6 bases, the J end by 7 bases, with 22 bases between.

In this sample, this clonotype turned up a few times. The chain uses TRBV5-1 and TRBJ1-4; D may be TRBD1 (5 bases). There are 14 residues in the CDR3. Per germline, CDR1 SGHRS and CDR2 YFSETQ. Trimming shortened V by 4 bases and J by 4 bases, and 11 bases separated the two germline ends. CDR3 DNA: TGCGCCAGCAGCATGGGACGGTATAATGAAAAACTGTTTTTT. Translated: CASSMGRYNEKLFF.

This clonotype showed up just a few times. The chain uses TRBV10-3 and TRBJ2-7, with D possibly matching TRBD2 (5 bases). This CDR3 comprises 11 residues. The germline V and J ends were trimmed by 2 bases and 7 bases, with 6 bases remaining between them. The germline V gene has CDR1 ENHRY and CDR2 SYGVKD. The CDR3 DNA follows: TGTGCCATCAGTGAGCGCGGGGAGCAGTACTTC. Protein sequence: CAISERGEQYF.

This clonotype was seen a single time. The J gene is TRBJ1-6, the V gene TRBV9; D might be TRBD1 (6 bases). CDR1 is SGDLS and CDR2 is YYNGEE in the germline V gene. V dropped 4 bases and J dropped 5 bases, with 10 bases sitting between them. The CDR3 totals 14 residues. This CDR3 reads CASSPQGNNSPLHF. In DNA form, the CDR3 reads TGTGCCAGCAGCCCTCAGGGGAATAATTCACCCCTCCACTTT. Based on the CDR3 plus reference TRBV9 and TRBJ1-6, the full variable domain is DSGVTQTPKHLITATGQRVTLRCSPRSGDLSVYWYQQSLDQGLQFLIQYYNGEERAKGNILERFSAQQFPDLHSELNLSSLELGDSALYFCASSPQGNNSPLHFGNGTRLTVT.

This clonotype was counted between two and nine times. This chain links TRBV11-2 with TRBJ2-5; TRBD2 might be the D (5 bases). The CDR3 is 14 residues long. V lost 5 bases and J 7 bases, leaving 17 bases between the germline ends. Germline V gene data show CDR1 as SGHAT and CDR2 as FQNNGV. The CDR3 nucleotides read TGTGCCAGCAGCCAGGACTCTGGATTGTGGACCCAGTACTTC. This gives the protein CASSQDSGLWTQYF.

The chain joins TRBV20-1 to TRBJ1-4; perhaps TRBD1 as D (5 bases). Germline CDR1 reads DFQATT; CDR2 reads SNEGSKA (reference sequence). Trimming took off 5 bases at V and 0 bases at J, with 10 bases between the two ends. The CDR3 contains 14 residues. CDR3 in amino acids: CSALGESTNEKLFF. The CDR3 nucleotides read TGCAGTGCTTTGGGGGAGTCAACTAATGAAAAACTGTTTTTT.

The CDR3: CASSLQGTYEQYV. For the CDR3, the DNA is TGTGCCAGCAGCTTACAGGGGACCTACGAGCAGTACGTC. The J gene is TRBJ2-7, the V gene TRBV7-2; weak D call: TRBD1 (6 bases). Trimming cost V 2 bases and J 2 bases, with 7 bases left between them. This CDR3 spans 13 amino acids. Germline assignment: CDR1 SGHTA and CDR2 FQGNSA.

The chain joins TRBV7-3 to TRBJ2-1; D is possibly TRBD2 (6 bases). CDR1 and CDR2 (germline): SGHTA, FQGTGA. There are 13 residues in the CDR3. Trimming shortened V by 5 bases and J by 8 bases, and 13 bases separated the two germline ends. The CDR3 loop reads CASSLTRLDEQFF. DNA of the CDR3: TGTGCCAGCAGCCTGACACGACTAGATGAGCAGTTCTTC.

The genes are TRBV18 and TRBJ2-1, with a weak D call TRBD2 (5 bases). Germline V gives CDR1 KGHSH, CDR2 LQKENI. The V end lost 4 bases, the J end lost 2 bases, and 12 bases lay between the germline ends. This CDR3 is 15 amino acids long. The CDR3 sequence is CASSQAVPPYNEQFF. The DNA of the CDR3 is TGTGCCAGCTCACAAGCGGTCCCCCCCTACAATGAGCAGTTCTTC.

A few counts support this clonotype. The CDR3 is CASSAMTDPYGYTF. In DNA, the CDR3 is TGTGCCAGCAGTGCGATGACAGACCCCTATGGCTACACCTTC. The chain links TRBV2 to TRBJ1-2, with a possible D match to TRBD1 (5 bases). Looked up from germline, CDR1 is SNHLY and CDR2 is FYNNEI. This CDR3 is 14 amino acids long. Trimming left V 4 bases short and J 4 bases short, with 13 bases between.

The sample holds a few counts of this clonotype. The V gene is TRBV12-3 or TRBV12-4, the J gene TRBJ1-2, with D perhaps TRBD1 (5 bases). This CDR3 is built from 14 residues. V was trimmed by 5 bases and J by 4 bases, leaving 14 bases between them. Here the CDR3 DNA reads TGTGCCAGCAGTGGGAGCGGGACGGGCTATGGCTACACCTTC. It codes for CASSGSGTGYGYTF.

This clonotype was recorded at least ten times. The chain has TRBV5-4 and TRBJ1-2, with no clear D. This CDR3 has 11 amino acids. The germline V gene has CDR1 SGHNT and CDR2 YYREEE (reference sequence). V lost 4 bases and J lost 4, with 5 bases in between. The CDR3 protein is CASSPGYGYTF. The CDR3 DNA follows: TGTGCCAGCAGCCCAGGCTATGGCTACACCTTC. Based on the CDR3 plus reference TRBV5-4 and TRBJ1-2, the full variable domain is ETGVTQSPTHLIKTRGQQVTLRCSSQSGHNTVSWYQQALGQGPQFIFQYYREEENGRGNFPPRFSGLQFPNYSSELNVNALELDDSALYLCASSPGYGYTFGSGTRLTVV.

V is TRBV5-4 and J is TRBJ1-1; D uncertain. This CDR3 contains 15 residues. Germline CDR1 SGHNT, CDR2 YYREEE (reference sequence). Trimming cost V 4 bases and J 3 bases, with 16 bases left between them. This CDR3 is CASSPGGIKDTEAFF. As DNA, the CDR3 is TGTGCCAGCAGCCCGGGAGGAATTAAGGACACTGAAGCTTTCTTT. Filled out from reference TRBV5-4 and TRBJ1-1, the complete variable domain reads ETGVTQSPTHLIKTRGQQVTLRCSSQSGHNTVSWYQQALGQGPQFIFQYYREEENGRGNFPPRFSGLQFPNYSSELNVNALELDDSALYLCASSPGGIKDTEAFFGQGTRLTVV.

This clonotype has at least ten counts. The chain couples TRBV5-1 to TRBJ2-4; 7 bases agree with TRBD1. J was trimmed by 15 bases and V by 4 bases; bases with no gene match: 16. The CDR3 has 14 amino acids. CDR1 and CDR2 from the germline V gene are SGHRS and YFSETQ. The CDR3 is CASSTGAGSQSAYF. CDR3 nucleotide sequence: TGCGCCAGCAGCACAGGGGCAGGGTCCCAGTCCGCGTACTTC.

The table lists this clonotype with many counts. J is TRBJ1-1 and V is TRBV5-1; tentatively, D is TRBD1 (6 bases). This CDR3 has 15 residues. The ends were cut back, 0 bases at V and 0 bases at J, with 9 bases in the middle. Per the germline V gene, CDR1 is SGHRS and CDR2 is YFSETQ. The CDR3 region is CASSLGGGVNTEAFF. In nucleotides, the CDR3 is TGCGCCAGCAGCTTGGGAGGGGGGGTGAACACTGAAGCTTTCTTT.

The chain links TRBV20-1 to TRBJ2-2; the match to TRBD1 covers 8 bases. CDR1 and CDR2 from the germline V gene are DFQATT and SNEGSKA (reference sequence). V dropped 5 bases and J dropped 8; count of bases not matched to a gene: 13. The CDR3 runs 15 residues. The CDR3 coding sequence is TGCAGTGCTCCTGGGGCCAGGGGGCGCCTAGGGGAGCTGTTTTTT. It yields the protein CSAPGARGRLGELFF.

The chain uses TRBV7-8 and TRBJ1-1; D uncertain. Trimming cost V 5 bases and J 1 base, with 8 bases left between them. The CDR3 runs to 13 residues. Germline CDR1 SGHVS, CDR2 FQNEAQ. CDR3 sequence (DNA): TGTGCCAGCAGCGCCCCAGCGAACACTGAAGCTTTCTTT. This gives the protein CASSAPANTEAFF.

The DNA for the CDR3 is TGTGCCAGCAGCTTGGGGGGACCCGGGCCCTATCAGCCCCAGCATTTT. Protein: CASSLGGPGPYQPQHF. V and J are TRBV5-6 and TRBJ1-5, with D maybe TRBD1 (5 bases). From germline, CDR1 is SGHDT and CDR2 YYEEEE. This CDR3 is built from 16 residues. V dropped 0 bases and J dropped 5 bases, with 15 bases sitting between them. Full variable domain (remainder filled in from reference TRBV5-6 and TRBJ1-5): DAGVTQSPTHLIKTRGQQVTLRCSPKSGHDTVSWYQQALGQGPQFIFQYYEEEERQRGNFPDRFSGHQFPNYSSELNVNALLLGDSALYLCASSLGGPGPYQPQHFGDGTRLSIL.

This clonotype has a handful of counts. The rearrangement uses TRBV6-5 and TRBJ1-2; weak D call: TRBD1 (6 bases). The CDR3 has 13 residues. Germline V gene sequence: CDR1 MNHEY, CDR2 SVGAGI. Trimming left V 6 bases short and J 4 bases short, with 12 bases between. Written as DNA, the CDR3 is TGTGCCAGCAGCCAGGACAGCGGCTATGGCTACACCTTC. Its translation is CASSQDSGYGYTF.

The sample holds many counts of this clonotype. The CDR3 nucleotides are TGCGCCAGCAGCCAAGAGTCTCGCACCATATATTTT. Residues: CASSQESRTIYF. The chain has TRBV4-3 and TRBJ1-3; D unresolved. CDR1 is LGHNA and CDR2 is YSLEER in the germline V gene. V was trimmed by 0 bases and J by 9 bases, leaving 6 bases between them. The CDR3 spans 12 residues.